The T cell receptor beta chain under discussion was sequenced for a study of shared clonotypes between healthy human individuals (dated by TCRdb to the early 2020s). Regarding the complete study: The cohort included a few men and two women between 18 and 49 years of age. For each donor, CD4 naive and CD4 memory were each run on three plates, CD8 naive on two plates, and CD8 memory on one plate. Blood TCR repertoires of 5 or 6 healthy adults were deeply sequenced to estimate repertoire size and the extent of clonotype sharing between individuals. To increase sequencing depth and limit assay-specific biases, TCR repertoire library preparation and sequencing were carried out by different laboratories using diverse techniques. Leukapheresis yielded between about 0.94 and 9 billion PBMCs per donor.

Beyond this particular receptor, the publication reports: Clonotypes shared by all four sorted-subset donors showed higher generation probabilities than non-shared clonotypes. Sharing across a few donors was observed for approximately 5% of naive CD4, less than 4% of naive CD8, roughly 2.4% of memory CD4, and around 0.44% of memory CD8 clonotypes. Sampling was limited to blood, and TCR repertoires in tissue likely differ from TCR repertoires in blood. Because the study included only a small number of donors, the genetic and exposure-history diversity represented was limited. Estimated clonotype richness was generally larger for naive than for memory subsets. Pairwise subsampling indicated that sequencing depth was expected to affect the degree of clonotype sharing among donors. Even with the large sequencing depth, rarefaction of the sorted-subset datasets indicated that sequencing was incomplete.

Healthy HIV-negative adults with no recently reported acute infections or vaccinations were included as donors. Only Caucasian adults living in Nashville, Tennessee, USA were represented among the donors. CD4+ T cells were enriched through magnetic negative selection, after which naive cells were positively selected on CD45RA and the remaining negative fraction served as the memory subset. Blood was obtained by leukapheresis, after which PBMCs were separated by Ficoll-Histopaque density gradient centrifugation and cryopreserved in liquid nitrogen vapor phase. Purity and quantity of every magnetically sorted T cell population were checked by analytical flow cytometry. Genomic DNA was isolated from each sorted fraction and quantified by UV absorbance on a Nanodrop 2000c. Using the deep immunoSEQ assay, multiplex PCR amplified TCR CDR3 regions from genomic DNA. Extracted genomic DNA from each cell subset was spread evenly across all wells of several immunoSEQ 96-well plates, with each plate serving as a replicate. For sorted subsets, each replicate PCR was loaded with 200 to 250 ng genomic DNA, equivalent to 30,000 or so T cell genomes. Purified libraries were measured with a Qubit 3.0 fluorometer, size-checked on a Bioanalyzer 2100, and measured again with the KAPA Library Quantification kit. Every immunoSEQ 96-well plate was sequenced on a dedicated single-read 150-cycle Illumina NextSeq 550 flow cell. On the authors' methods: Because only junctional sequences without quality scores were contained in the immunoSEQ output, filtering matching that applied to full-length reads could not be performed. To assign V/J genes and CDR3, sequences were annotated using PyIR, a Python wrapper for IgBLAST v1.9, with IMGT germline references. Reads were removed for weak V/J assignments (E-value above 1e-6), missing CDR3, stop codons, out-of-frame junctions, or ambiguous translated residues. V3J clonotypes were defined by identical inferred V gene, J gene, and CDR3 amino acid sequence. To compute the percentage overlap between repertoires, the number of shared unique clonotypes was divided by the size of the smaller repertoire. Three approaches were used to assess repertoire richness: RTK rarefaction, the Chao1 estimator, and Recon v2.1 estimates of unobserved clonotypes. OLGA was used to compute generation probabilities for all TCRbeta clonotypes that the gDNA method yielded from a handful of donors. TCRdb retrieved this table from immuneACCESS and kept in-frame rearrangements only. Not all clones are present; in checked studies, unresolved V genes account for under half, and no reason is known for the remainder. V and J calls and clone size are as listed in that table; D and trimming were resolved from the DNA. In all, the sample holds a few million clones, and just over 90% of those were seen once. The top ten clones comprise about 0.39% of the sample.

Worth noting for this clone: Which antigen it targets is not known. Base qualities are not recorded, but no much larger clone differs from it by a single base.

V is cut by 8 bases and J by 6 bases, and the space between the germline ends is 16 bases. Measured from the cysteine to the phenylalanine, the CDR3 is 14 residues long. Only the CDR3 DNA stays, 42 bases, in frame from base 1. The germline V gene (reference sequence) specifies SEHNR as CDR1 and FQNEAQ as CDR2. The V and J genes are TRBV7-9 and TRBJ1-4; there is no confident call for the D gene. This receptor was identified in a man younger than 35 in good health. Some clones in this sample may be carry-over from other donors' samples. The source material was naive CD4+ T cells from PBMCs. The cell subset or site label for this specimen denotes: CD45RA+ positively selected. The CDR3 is CASRFFPKDEKLFF. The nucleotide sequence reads TGTGCCAGCCGTTTTTTCCCAAAAGATGAAAAACTGTTTTTT.